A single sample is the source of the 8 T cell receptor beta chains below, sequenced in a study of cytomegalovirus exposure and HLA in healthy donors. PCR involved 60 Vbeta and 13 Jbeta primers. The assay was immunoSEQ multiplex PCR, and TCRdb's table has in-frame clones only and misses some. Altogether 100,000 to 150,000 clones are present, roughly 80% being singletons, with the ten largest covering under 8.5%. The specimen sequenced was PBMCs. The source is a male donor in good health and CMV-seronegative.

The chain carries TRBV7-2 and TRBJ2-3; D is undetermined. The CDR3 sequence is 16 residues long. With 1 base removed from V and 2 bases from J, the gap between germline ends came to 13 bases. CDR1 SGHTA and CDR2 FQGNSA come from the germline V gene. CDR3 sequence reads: CASSLGATLSTDTQYF. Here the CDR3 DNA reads TGTGCCAGCAGCTTAGGGGCGACCCTTTCCACAGATACGCAGTATTTT.

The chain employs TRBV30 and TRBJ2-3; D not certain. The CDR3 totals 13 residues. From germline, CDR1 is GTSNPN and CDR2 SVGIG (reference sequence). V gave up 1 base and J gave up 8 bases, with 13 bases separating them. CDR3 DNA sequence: TGTGCCTGGAGTGGAGACTCCCCAACTACGCAGTATTTT. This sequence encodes CAWSGDSPTTQYF.

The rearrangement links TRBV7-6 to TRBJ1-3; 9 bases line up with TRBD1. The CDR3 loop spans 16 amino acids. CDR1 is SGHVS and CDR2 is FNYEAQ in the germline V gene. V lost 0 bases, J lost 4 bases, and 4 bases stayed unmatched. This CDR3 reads CASSLAGQGYGNTIYF. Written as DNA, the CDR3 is TGTGCCAGCAGCTTAGCGGGACAGGGATACGGAAACACCATATATTTT.

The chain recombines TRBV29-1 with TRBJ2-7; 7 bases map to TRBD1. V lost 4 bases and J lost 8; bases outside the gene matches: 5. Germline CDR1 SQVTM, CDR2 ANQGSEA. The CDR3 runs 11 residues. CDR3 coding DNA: TGCAGCGTTGCCGACAGGGAGAAGCAGTACTTC. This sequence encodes CSVADREKQYF.

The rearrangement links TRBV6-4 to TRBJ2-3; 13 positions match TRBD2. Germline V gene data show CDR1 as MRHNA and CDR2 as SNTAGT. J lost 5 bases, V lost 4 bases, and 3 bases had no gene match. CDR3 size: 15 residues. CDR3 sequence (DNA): TGTGCCAGCAGTGCACTAGCGGGAGGGGGAGATACGCAGTATTTT. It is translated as CASSALAGGGDTQYF.

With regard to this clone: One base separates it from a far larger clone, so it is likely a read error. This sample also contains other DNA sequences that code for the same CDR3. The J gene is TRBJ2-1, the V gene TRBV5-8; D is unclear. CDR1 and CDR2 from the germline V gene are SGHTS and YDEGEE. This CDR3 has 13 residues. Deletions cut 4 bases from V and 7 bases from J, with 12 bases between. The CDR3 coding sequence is TGTGCCAGCAGCCAAGCAAGAGGAAATGAGCAGTTCTTC. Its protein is CASSQARGNEQFF.

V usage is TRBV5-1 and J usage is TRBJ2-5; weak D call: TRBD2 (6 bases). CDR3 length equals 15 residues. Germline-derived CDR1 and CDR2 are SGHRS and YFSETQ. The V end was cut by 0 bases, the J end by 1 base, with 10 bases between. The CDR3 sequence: CASSLVSGGQETQYF. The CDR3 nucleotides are TGCGCCAGCAGCTTGGTTAGCGGAGGCCAAGAGACCCAGTACTTC.

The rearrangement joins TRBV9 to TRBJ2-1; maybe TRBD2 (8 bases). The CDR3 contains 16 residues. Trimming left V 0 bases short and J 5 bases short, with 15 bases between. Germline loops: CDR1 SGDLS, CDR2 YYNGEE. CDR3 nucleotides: TGTGCCAGCAGCGTAGGGACGGGGGGGACAGACAATGAGCAGTTCTTC. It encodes CASSVGTGGTDNEQFF.